The 10 T cell receptor beta chains listed next were all sequenced from one sample in a study of T cells in Graves' hyperthyroidism and ophthalmopathy. The source material, RNA transcripts, was used to amplify TCR beta CDR3 regions. HTBI primers drove first-round RT-PCR of the TCR CDR3. TCRdb analysed the multiplex PCR reads with MiXCR anew, one entry per CDR3 protein. This repertoire shows fewer than 900,000 distinct CDR3 sequences, approximately 18% found once; its top ten account for around 15%. The sequencing input was blood. Receptors originate from a woman between 45 and 60 years old with Graves' hyperthyroidism that later progressed to Graves' ophthalmopathy.

Comments on this clonotype: A read error is possible here, since a much larger clone lies one base away. The rearrangement uses TRBV6-1 and TRBJ1-2; no definite D call. Germline CDR1 reads MNHNS; CDR2 reads SASEGT. The length of the CDR3 is 16 residues. V lost 3 bases and J 3 bases, leaving 17 bases between the germline ends. The CDR3 DNA reads TGTGCCAGCAGTGAGTCATTAGCGGGCTACGACTATGGCTACACCTTC. Its translation is CASSESLAGYDYGYTF.

This chain uses TRBV19 with TRBJ2-1; possible D gene TRBD2, 6 bases. Germline V gene sequence: CDR1 LNHDA, CDR2 SQIVND (reference sequence). This CDR3 region has 18 residues. The V end was cut by 6 bases, the J end by 0 bases, with 21 bases between. CDR3 coding DNA: TGTGCCAGTAGCTTTCCTAGCGACCATAAGAGCTCCTACAATGAGCAGTTCTTC. This gives the protein CASSFPSDHKSSYNEQFF. The entire variable domain, with the rest obtained from reference TRBV19 and TRBJ2-1, is as follows: DGGITQSPKYLFRKEGQNVTLSCEQNLNHDAMYWYRQDPGQGLRLIYYSQIVNDFQKGDIAEGYSVSREKKESFPLTVTSAQKNPTAFYLCASSFPSDHKSSYNEQFFGPGTRLTVL.

At least ten counts were recorded for this clonotype. The chain combines TRBV7-9 with TRBJ1-1; 7 bases are shared with TRBD1. The ends lost 2 bases at V and 3 bases at J; junction bases unmatched: 12. The CDR3 covers 17 residues. Germline V gene lookup returns CDR1 SEHNR and CDR2 FQNEAQ (reference sequence). The CDR3 DNA follows: TGTGCCAGCAGCTTACAGGTACTGGGGACAGTGGACACTGAAGCTTTCTTT. As protein: CASSLQVLGTVDTEAFF.

Worth noting for this clonotype: Being one base from a much bigger clone, this may be a read error. The gene calls are TRBV11-2 and TRBJ1-4; D not certain. Trimming removed 11 bases at V and 4 bases at J, with 11 bases between. Germline V gives CDR1 SGHAT, CDR2 FQNNGV. There are 12 residues in the CDR3. This CDR3 reads CAGSPGNEKLFF. The CDR3 DNA follows: TGTGCCGGCTCCCCGGGTAATGAAAAACTGTTTTTT.

DNA for the CDR3: TGCAGTGCTAGCGAACAGGGGGTACACACGAATACGCAGTATTTT. Amino acids: CSASEQGVHTNTQYF. The J gene is TRBJ2-3, the V gene TRBV20-1; TRBD1 agrees at 8 bases. V shed 3 bases, J shed 7 bases, and the junction held 12 bases outside the gene matches. CDR3 size: 15 residues. Germline V lookup: CDR1 DFQATT, CDR2 SNEGSKA (reference sequence).

This clonotype was counted at least ten times. This chain uses TRBV18 with TRBJ2-5; 8 bases match TRBD2. The V segment lost 6 bases and the J segment 1 base; nucleotides outside the gene matches: 7. CDR3 length: 15 residues. CDR1 is KGHSH, CDR2 LQKENI, per germline. The CDR3 region is CASSVAGRVQETQYF. CDR3 nucleotides: TGTGCCAGCTCCGTAGCGGGGCGCGTCCAAGAGACCCAGTACTTC.

The gene calls are TRBV27 and TRBJ2-5; TRBD2 aligns across 10 bases. The CDR3 sequence is 14 residues long. Looked up from germline, CDR1 is MNHEY and CDR2 is SMNVEV (reference sequence). The V gene end was trimmed by 5 bases and the J gene end by 6 bases; junction bases not matched to a gene: 6. CDR3 DNA sequence: TGTGCCAGCAGTAGAGCGGGGGGGGGGAAGACCCAGTACTTC. Its translation: CASSRAGGGKTQYF.

This clonotype was detected many times. The V and J genes are TRBV5-1 and TRBJ2-3; TRBD1 matches at 9 bases. The CDR3 extends over 16 amino acids. Per the germline V gene, CDR1 is SGHRS and CDR2 is YFSETQ. Unmatched junction bases numbered 10, after V lost 4 bases and J lost 4 bases. The CDR3 sequence: CASSRNRGQGADTQYF. Written as DNA, the CDR3 is TGCGCCAGCAGCAGAAACAGGGGGCAGGGGGCAGATACGCAGTATTTT. The variable domain in full, completed from reference TRBV5-1 and TRBJ2-3, reads KAGVTQTPRYLIKTRGQQVTLSCSPISGHRSVSWYQQTPGQGLQFLFEYFSETQRNKGNFPGRFSGRQFSNSRSEMNVSTLELGDSALYLCASSRNRGQGADTQYFGPGTRLTVL.

This clonotype has a handful of counts. This chain uses TRBV4-1 with TRBJ1-1; the D gene is possibly TRBD1 (5 bases). V dropped 4 bases and J dropped 3 bases, with 15 bases sitting between them. The germline V gene encodes CDR1 MGHRA and CDR2 YSYEKL. This CDR3 spans 15 amino acids. CDR3 bases: TGCGCCAGCAGCCTAGGGACGGAGAGCTACACTGAAGCTTTCTTT. This sequence encodes CASSLGTESYTEAFF.

This clonotype was counted a few times. The V and J genes are TRBV11-2 and TRBJ1-2, with D maybe TRBD1 (5 bases). Trimming took off 4 bases at V and 2 bases at J, with 14 bases between the two ends. Germline CDR1 SGHAT, CDR2 FQNNGV. The CDR3 spans 15 residues. The CDR3 DNA is TGTGCCAGCAGCTCCCTACGACAGAGAAACTATGGCTACACCTTC. This sequence encodes CASSSLRQRNYGYTF. Based on the CDR3 plus reference TRBV11-2 and TRBJ1-2, the full variable domain is EAGVAQSPRYKIIEKRQSVAFWCNPISGHATLYWYQQILGQGPKLLIQFQNNGVVDDSQLPKDRFSAERLKGVDSTLKIQPAKLEDSAVYLCASSSLRQRNYGYTFGSGTRLTVV.